These 22 T cell receptor beta chains came from one sample sequenced in a study of shared clonotypes between healthy human individuals. The data were produced by immunoSEQ multiplex PCR, yet TCRdb's version contains in-frame clones alone and is incomplete. Among some 1.4 million clones, roughly 96% were seen once, and the ten largest hold about 1%. The specimen was naive CD4+ T cells sorted from blood. Regarding subset: CD45RA+ positively selected. The receptors were gathered from a young man in good health.

The chain carries TRBV6-1 and TRBJ1-5, with TRBD1 as a possible D gene (5 bases). Per germline, CDR1 MNHNS and CDR2 SASEGT. The CDR3 consists of 13 residues. V lost 6 bases and J lost 9, with 15 bases in between. As DNA, the CDR3 is TGTGCCAGCAGGAGACTGGGACCGTGGCCCCAGCATTTT. Its translation is CASRRLGPWPQHF.

This clone was recorded only once. The chain carries TRBV6-1 and TRBJ1-1, with TRBD1 as a possible D gene (6 bases). The V end lost 6 bases, the J end lost 12 bases, and 20 bases lay between the germline ends. This CDR3 has 13 residues. Germline V gene data show CDR1 as MNHNS and CDR2 as SASEGT. The CDR3, as DNA: TGTGCCAGCAGGGATACGACAGGAGGACTTTCTTTCTTT. It codes for CASRDTTGGLSFF.

The J gene is TRBJ1-5, the V gene TRBV18; unclear D gene. CDR3 length: 13 amino acids. The ends were cut back, 6 bases at V and 4 bases at J, with 10 bases in the middle. Germline CDR1 reads KGHSH; CDR2 reads LQKENI. CDR3 loop: CASSDGPNQPQHF. CDR3 DNA: TGTGCCAGCTCGGATGGACCGAATCAGCCCCAGCATTTT.

The chain carries TRBV18 and TRBJ1-2; D is perhaps TRBD1 (5 bases). With 3 bases removed from V and 7 bases from J, the gap between germline ends came to 15 bases. This CDR3 is 14 amino acids long. Germline CDR1 is KGHSH and CDR2 is LQKENI. CDR3 DNA: TGTGCCAGCTCACCCGGGCAGGAGGGGTCTGGCTACACCTTC. Protein product: CASSPGQEGSGYTF.

V usage is TRBV6-1 and J usage is TRBJ2-3, with 9 bases fitting TRBD2. CDR1 is MNHNS and CDR2 is SASEGT in the germline V gene. V lost 2 bases, J lost 2 bases, and 20 bases stayed unmatched. The CDR3 runs to 21 residues. The CDR3 is CASSENLAGGPVRAATDTQYF. In DNA form, the CDR3 reads TGTGCCAGCAGTGAAAACCTTGCGGGAGGGCCCGTAAGGGCTGCCACAGATACGCAGTATTTT.

Concerning this clone: Other nucleotide sequences from this sample produce the same CDR3. The chain uses TRBV28 and TRBJ1-2; 8 positions agree with TRBD1. The CDR3 has 13 residues. V lost 2 bases to trimming and J lost 5 bases; unmatched junction nucleotides: 1. Germline V gene lookup returns CDR1 MDHEN and CDR2 SYDVKM. The CDR3 is CASSLRTGYGYTF. DNA of the CDR3: TGTGCCAGCAGTTTACGGACAGGGTATGGCTACACCTTC.

The chain uses TRBV6-5 and TRBJ1-2; no reliable D call. The CDR3 loop spans 12 amino acids. Germline CDR1 MNHEY, CDR2 SVGAGI. V shed 6 bases and J shed 5 bases, with 10 bases lying between them. CDR3 in DNA: TGTGCCAGCAGGGCCGGCGAGTATGGCTACACCTTC. Amino acids: CASRAGEYGYTF.

The genes are TRBV7-2 and TRBJ2-1; TRBD2 agrees at 7 bases. The CDR3 consists of 15 residues. The trim removed 6 bases at V and 4 bases at J, leaving 9 bases unmatched. Per the germline V gene, CDR1 is SGHTA and CDR2 is FQGNSA. DNA of the CDR3: TGTGCCAGCAGTCTCGGAGCGGGAAGATACAATGAGCAGTTCTTC. It specifies CASSLGAGRYNEQFF.

The V gene is TRBV11-2, the J gene TRBJ2-5; 9 bases fit TRBD2. Germline assignment: CDR1 SGHAT and CDR2 FQNNGV. This CDR3 spans 15 amino acids. Unmatched junction bases numbered 6, after V lost 0 bases and J lost 7 bases. The CDR3 region has the DNA TGTGCCAGCAGCTTAGAAACGGGACTAGCTGGGACCCAGTACTTC. Encoded protein: CASSLETGLAGTQYF.

The chain has TRBV2 and TRBJ1-2, with D hard to call. Germline lookup yields CDR1 SNHLY and CDR2 FYNNEI. V lost 2 bases to trimming and J lost 3 bases, with 13 bases between them. This CDR3 region has 15 residues. CDR3 in amino acids: CASSERVRQDYGYTF. CDR3 sequence (DNA): TGTGCCAGCAGTGAAAGGGTTCGGCAGGACTATGGCTACACCTTC.

V is TRBV28 and J is TRBJ2-1; D gene uncertain. The CDR3 totals 13 residues. Germline V lookup: CDR1 MDHEN, CDR2 SYDVKM. Trimming removed 3 bases at V and 3 bases at J, with 6 bases between. The CDR3 nucleotides read TGTGCCAGCAGTTTCCTGAACTACAATGAGCAGTTCTTC. As protein: CASSFLNYNEQFF.

The chain employs TRBV6-1 and TRBJ2-1; the match to TRBD2 covers 12 bases. J gave up 7 bases and V 6 bases, and 7 bases lay outside the gene matches. This CDR3 is built from 15 residues. Germline V gene lookup returns CDR1 MNHNS and CDR2 SASEGT. CDR3 region: CASRASGRALNEQFF. The CDR3 DNA is TGTGCCAGCAGAGCTAGCGGGAGGGCTTTGAATGAGCAGTTCTTC.

The rearrangement uses TRBV5-1 and TRBJ2-2; D unresolved. This CDR3 region has 14 residues. V was clipped by 1 base and J by 2 bases, with 6 bases between them. Per the germline V gene, CDR1 is SGHRS and CDR2 is YFSETQ. CDR3 in amino acids: CASSLIRNTGELFF. The CDR3 bases are TGCGCCAGCAGCTTGATCCGTAACACCGGGGAGCTGTTTTTT.

The CDR3 DNA reads TGTGCCATCCGGGACTCTGGAGGGGGTGAGCAGTTCTTC. Amino acid sequence: CAIRDSGGGEQFF. J is TRBJ2-1 and V is TRBV15; D is perhaps TRBD1 or TRBD2 (6 bases each). The CDR3 consists of 13 residues. From germline, CDR1 is LNHNV and CDR2 YYDKDF (reference sequence). Trimming removed 10 bases at V and 9 bases at J, with 19 bases between.

The count of this clone is one. The chain is built from TRBV2 and TRBJ1-1; D is perhaps TRBD1 (6 bases). The V gene lost 3 bases and the J gene lost 3 bases, with 11 bases spanning the gap. Per germline, CDR1 SNHLY and CDR2 FYNNEI. The CDR3 consists of 14 residues. The CDR3 loop reads CASSETGEDTEAFF. CDR3 coding DNA: TGTGCCAGCAGTGAGACAGGAGAGGACACTGAAGCTTTCTTT.

Notes on this clone: This same CDR3 is encoded by further DNA sequences in the sample. The V gene is TRBV18, the J gene TRBJ2-7, with 11 bases lining up with TRBD1. The CDR3 has 15 residues. V gave up 3 bases and J gave up 1 base; unmatched junction bases: 2. CDR1 KGHSH and CDR2 LQKENI come from the germline V gene. The CDR3 is CASSPGQGVSYEQYF. CDR3 in DNA: TGTGCCAGCTCACCGGGACAGGGGGTTTCCTACGAGCAGTACTTC.

The rearrangement joins TRBV7-9 to TRBJ1-4; 9 bases are a match to TRBD1. Germline-derived CDR1 and CDR2 are SEHNR and FQNEAQ (reference sequence). With V trimmed by 2 bases and J by 6 bases, 4 bases remained unmatched. The CDR3 is made up of 15 amino acids. CDR3 in amino acids: CASSLTGTGHEKLFF. CDR3 nucleotide sequence: TGTGCCAGCAGCTTAACCGGGACAGGGCATGAAAAACTGTTTTTT.

This clone was picked up one time. The rearrangement links TRBV10-2 to TRBJ2-5, with D possibly being TRBD2 (6 bases). With 5 bases removed from V and 1 base from J, the gap between germline ends came to 17 bases. The CDR3 runs 16 residues. Germline-derived CDR1 and CDR2 are WSHSY and SAAADI. The CDR3 DNA is TGCGCCAGCAGTCGGGGGACTCGGGAGAGCCAAGAGACCCAGTACTTC. This codes for CASSRGTRESQETQYF.

The V gene is TRBV4-3, the J gene TRBJ1-1; D remains unclear. Germline CDR1 and CDR2: LGHNA and YSLEER. The CDR3 is made up of 16 amino acids. Trimming shortened V by 0 bases and J by 1 base, and 12 bases separated the two germline ends. The CDR3 spells CASSQDRVTRNTEAFF. CDR3 bases: TGCGCCAGCAGCCAAGATCGAGTCACGCGGAACACTGAAGCTTTCTTT.

This rearrangement joins TRBV10-2 to TRBJ1-2, with 8 bases identical to TRBD1. With 0 bases clipped from V and 5 bases from J, the junction kept 8 bases outside the gene matches. Germline CDR1 is WSHSY and CDR2 is SAAADI. The CDR3 runs to 16 residues. The CDR3 reads CASSESARGRGYGYTF. CDR3 DNA sequence: TGCGCCAGCAGTGAGTCGGCCAGGGGGCGTGGGTATGGCTACACCTTC.

This chain uses TRBV14 with TRBJ2-6; no clear D gene. Germline V lookup: CDR1 SGHDN, CDR2 FVKESK. CDR3 length: 13 amino acids. The germline V and J ends were trimmed by 10 bases and 1 base, with 8 bases remaining between them. CDR3 region: CATKSSGANVLTF. The CDR3 DNA sequence: TGTGCCACAAAAAGTTCTGGGGCCAACGTCCTGACTTTC.

The V gene is TRBV7-9, the J gene TRBJ1-5; D perhaps matches TRBD1 (6 bases). In germline, CDR1 is SEHNR, CDR2 FQNEAQ (reference sequence). The CDR3 runs to 13 residues. V lost 5 bases to trimming and J lost 6 bases, with 11 bases between them. CDR3 region: CASSPAGVQPQHF. In DNA form, the CDR3 reads TGTGCCAGCAGCCCAGCAGGGGTTCAGCCCCAGCATTTT.